The text below deals with one T cell receptor (beta chain). Its antigen is not known. The data belong to a study of T-cell memory formation after mild COVID-19. Study-level background: Among the donors, TCR clusters were largely specific to each donor.

Study-wide findings and caveats: Shrinking CD4+ clones were chiefly CM and EM; CD8+ ones were chiefly EMRA. Second-wave clones with a day 37 peak had unconfirmed SARS-CoV-2 specificity.

TCRdb called the 5' RACE reads again in MiXCR, with one record for every CDR3 protein. The sample yields more than 350,000 distinct CDR3 sequences, around 21% seen once. Trimming cost V 1 base and J 5 bases; bases outside gene matches: 10. Germline CDR1 and CDR2: MNHEY and SMNVEV (reference sequence). The CDR3 extends over 16 amino acids. Input material: PBMCs or a T cell subset sorted from them (not recorded which). This clonotype originated in an adult woman who had mild COVID-19 (a few samples of this study predate the infection). Cell type and time point are not known. The chain carries TRBV27 and TRBJ2-7; TRBD1 agrees at 8 bases. This chain's CDR3 is CASSLWAGQAPHEQYF. The CDR3, as DNA: TGTGCCAGCAGTTTATGGGCGGGACAGGCTCCCCACGAGCAGTACTTC.